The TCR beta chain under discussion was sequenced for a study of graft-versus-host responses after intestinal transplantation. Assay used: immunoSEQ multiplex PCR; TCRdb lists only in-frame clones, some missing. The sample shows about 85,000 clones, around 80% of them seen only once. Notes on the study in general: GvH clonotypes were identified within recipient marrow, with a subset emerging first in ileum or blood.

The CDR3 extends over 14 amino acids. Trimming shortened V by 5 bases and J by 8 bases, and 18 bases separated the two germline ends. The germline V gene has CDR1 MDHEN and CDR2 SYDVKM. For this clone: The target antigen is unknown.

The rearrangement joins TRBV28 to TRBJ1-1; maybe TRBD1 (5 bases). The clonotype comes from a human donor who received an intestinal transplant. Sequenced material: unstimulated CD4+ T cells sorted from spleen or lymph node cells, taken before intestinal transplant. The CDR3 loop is CASSPGPHLGEAFF. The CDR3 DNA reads TGTGCCAGCAGTCCAGGGCCTCATTTAGGGGAAGCTTTCTTT. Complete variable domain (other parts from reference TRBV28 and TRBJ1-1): DVKVTQSSRYLVKRTGEKVFLECVQDMDHENMFWYRQDPGLGLRLIYFSYDVKMKEKGDIPEGYSVSREKKERFSLILESASTNQTSMYLCASSPGPHLGEAFFGQGTRLTVV.